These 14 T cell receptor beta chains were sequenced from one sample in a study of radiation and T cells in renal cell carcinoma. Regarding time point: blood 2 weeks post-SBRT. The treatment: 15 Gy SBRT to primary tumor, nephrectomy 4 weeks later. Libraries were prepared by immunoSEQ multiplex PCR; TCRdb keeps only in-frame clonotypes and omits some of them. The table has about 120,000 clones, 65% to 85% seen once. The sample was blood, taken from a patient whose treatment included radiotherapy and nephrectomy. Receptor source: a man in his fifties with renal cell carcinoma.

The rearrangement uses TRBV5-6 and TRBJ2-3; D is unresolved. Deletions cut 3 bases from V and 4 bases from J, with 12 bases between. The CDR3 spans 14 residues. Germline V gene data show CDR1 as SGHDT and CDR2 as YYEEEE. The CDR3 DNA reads TGTGCCAGCAGCTACTGGGAATCGGCAGATACGCAGTATTTT. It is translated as CASSYWESADTQYF.

The CDR3 nucleotides read TGTGCCAGCAGCTTAGGGCAGGGAATACCTTATCAGCCCCAGCATTTT. Translation gives CASSLGQGIPYQPQHF. This chain joins TRBV7-9 and TRBJ1-5; D perhaps matches TRBD1 (5 bases). Looked up from germline, CDR1 is SEHNR and CDR2 is FQNEAQ (reference sequence). The CDR3 loop spans 16 amino acids. Trimming stripped 1 base from V and 5 bases from J, with 15 bases between. Variable domain in full (rest from reference TRBV7-9 and TRBJ1-5): DTGVSQNPRHKITKRGQNVTFRCDPISEHNRLYWYRQTLGQGPEFLTYFQNEAQLEKSRLLSDRFSAERPKGSFSTLEIQRTEQGDSAMYLCASSLGQGIPYQPQHFGDGTRLSIL.

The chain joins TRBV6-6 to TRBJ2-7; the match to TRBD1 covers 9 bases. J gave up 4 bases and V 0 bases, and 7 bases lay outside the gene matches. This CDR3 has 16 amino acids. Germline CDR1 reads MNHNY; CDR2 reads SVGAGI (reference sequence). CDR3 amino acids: CASSYSGGTGLYEQYF. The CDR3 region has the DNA TGTGCCAGCAGTTACTCGGGGGGGACAGGGTTGTACGAGCAGTACTTC.

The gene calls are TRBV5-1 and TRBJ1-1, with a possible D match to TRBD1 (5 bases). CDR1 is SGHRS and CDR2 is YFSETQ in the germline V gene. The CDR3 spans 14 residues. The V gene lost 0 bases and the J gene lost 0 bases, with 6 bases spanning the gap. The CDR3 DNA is TGCGCCAGCAGCTTGGGGGACCTGAACACTGAAGCTTTCTTT. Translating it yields CASSLGDLNTEAFF.

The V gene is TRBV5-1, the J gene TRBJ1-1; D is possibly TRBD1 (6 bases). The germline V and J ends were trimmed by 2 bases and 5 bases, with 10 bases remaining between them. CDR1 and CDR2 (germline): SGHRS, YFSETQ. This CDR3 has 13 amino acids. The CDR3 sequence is CASSFSGATEAFF. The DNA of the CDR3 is TGCGCCAGCAGCTTCTCGGGGGCTACTGAAGCTTTCTTT.

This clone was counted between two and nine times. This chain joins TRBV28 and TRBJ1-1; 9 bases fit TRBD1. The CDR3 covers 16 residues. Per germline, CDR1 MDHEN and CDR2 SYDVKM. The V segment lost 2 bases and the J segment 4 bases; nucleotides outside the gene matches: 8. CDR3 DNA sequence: TGTGCCAGCAGTTTAGACCCCGGACAGGGGAGCACTGAAGCTTTCTTT. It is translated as CASSLDPGQGSTEAFF.

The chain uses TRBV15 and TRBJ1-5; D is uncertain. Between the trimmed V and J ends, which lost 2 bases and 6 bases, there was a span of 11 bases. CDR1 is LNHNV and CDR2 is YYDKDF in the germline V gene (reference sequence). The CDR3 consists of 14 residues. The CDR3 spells CATSRFGIGQPQHF. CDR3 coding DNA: TGTGCCACCAGCAGATTTGGAATCGGTCAGCCCCAGCATTTT.

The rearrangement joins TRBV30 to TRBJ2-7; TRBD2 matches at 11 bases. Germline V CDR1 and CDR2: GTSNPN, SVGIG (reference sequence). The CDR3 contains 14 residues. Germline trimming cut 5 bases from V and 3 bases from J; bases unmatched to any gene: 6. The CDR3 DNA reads TGTGCCTGGGGCGCTAGCGGGGGGTTCTACGAGCAGTACTTC. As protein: CAWGASGGFYEQYF. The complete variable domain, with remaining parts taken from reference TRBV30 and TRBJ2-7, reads SQTIHQWPATLVQPVGSPLSLECTVEGTSNPNLYWYRQAAGRGLQLLFYSVGIGQISSEVPQNLSASRPQDRQFILSSKKLLLSDSGFYLCAWGASGGFYEQYFGPGTRLTVT.

The CDR3 reads CASSFGRGLYNEQFF. The CDR3 nucleotides are TGCGCCAGCAGCTTCGGCCGGGGGCTCTACAATGAGCAGTTCTTC. The rearrangement links TRBV4-1 to TRBJ2-1; perhaps D is TRBD1 or TRBD2 (6 bases each). Trimming stripped 5 bases from V and 3 bases from J, with 14 bases between. Per the germline V gene, CDR1 is MGHRA and CDR2 is YSYEKL. The CDR3 consists of 15 residues.

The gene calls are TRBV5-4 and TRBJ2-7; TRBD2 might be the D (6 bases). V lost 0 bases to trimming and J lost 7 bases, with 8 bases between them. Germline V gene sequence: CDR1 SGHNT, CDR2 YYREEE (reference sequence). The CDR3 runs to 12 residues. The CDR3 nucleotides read TGTGCCAGCAGCTTGGGTCGGGGGGAGCAGTACTTC. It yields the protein CASSLGRGEQYF. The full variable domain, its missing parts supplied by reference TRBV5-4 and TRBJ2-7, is ETGVTQSPTHLIKTRGQQVTLRCSSQSGHNTVSWYQQALGQGPQFIFQYYREEENGRGNFPPRFSGLQFPNYSSELNVNALELDDSALYLCASSLGRGEQYFGPGTRLTVT.

The CDR3 sequence is CASSHQRGDQPQHF. DNA for the CDR3: TGCGCCAGCAGCCATCAACGGGGGGATCAGCCCCAGCATTTT. This rearrangement joins TRBV4-1 to TRBJ1-5, with TRBD1 as a possible D gene (5 bases). Germline-derived CDR1 and CDR2 are MGHRA and YSYEKL. This CDR3 has 14 amino acids. Trimming cost V 3 bases and J 5 bases, with 11 bases left between them.

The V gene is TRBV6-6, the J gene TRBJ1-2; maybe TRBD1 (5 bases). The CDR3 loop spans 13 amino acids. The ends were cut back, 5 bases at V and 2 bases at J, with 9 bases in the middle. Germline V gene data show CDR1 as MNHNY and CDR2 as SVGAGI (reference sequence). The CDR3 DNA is TGTGCCAGCAGTACGGACACCAACTATGGCTACACCTTC. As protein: CASSTDTNYGYTF.

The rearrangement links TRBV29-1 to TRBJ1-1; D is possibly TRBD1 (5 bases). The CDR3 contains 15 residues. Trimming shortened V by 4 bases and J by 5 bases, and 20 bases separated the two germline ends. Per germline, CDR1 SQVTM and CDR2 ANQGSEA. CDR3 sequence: CSVGGPRTGGTEAFF. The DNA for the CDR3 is TGCAGCGTTGGGGGCCCCCGTACGGGCGGGACTGAAGCTTTCTTT.

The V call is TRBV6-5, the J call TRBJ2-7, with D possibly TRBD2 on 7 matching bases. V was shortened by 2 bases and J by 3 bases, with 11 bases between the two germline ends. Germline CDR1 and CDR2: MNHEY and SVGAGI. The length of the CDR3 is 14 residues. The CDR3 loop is CASSYLGGGYEQYF. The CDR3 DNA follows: TGTGCCAGCAGTTACCTGGGAGGGGGCTACGAGCAGTACTTC.